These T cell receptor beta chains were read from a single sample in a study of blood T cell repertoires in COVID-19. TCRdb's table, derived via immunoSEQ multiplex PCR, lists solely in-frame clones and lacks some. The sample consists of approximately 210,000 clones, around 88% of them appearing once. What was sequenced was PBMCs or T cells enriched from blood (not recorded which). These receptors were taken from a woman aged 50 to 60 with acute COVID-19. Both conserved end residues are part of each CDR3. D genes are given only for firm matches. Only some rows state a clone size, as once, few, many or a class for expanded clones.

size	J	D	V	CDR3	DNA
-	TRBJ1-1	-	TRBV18	CASSPPGRSMNTEAFF	TGTGCCAGCTCACCACCGGGCAGAAGTATGAACACTGAAGCTTTCTTT
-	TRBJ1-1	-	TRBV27	CASSTYRFPWNTEAFF	TGTGCCAGCAGTACTTACAGGTTCCCATGGAACACTGAAGCTTTCTTT
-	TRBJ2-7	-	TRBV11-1	CASSFSLTSLYEQYF	TGTGCCAGCAGCTTTTCCCTCACTAGTCTCTACGAGCAGTACTTC
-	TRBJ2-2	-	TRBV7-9	CASSFYGFPNTGELFF	TGTGCCAGCAGCTTCTACGGTTTCCCGAACACCGGGGAGCTGTTTTTT
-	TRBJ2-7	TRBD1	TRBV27	CASSDNRDRSTYEQYF	TGTGCCAGCAGCGATAACCGGGACAGGTCCACCTACGAGCAGTACTTC
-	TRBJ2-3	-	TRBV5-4	CASSLEGVFSGRRADTQYF	TGTGCCAGCAGCTTGGAGGGGGTGTTTTCGGGCCGACGGGCAGATACGCAGTATTTT
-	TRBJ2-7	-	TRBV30	CAWSVRFRDEQYF	TGTGCCTGGAGTGTACGGTTCAGGGACGAGCAGTACTTC
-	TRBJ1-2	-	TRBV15	CATSLQAGNYGYTF	TGTGCCACCAGCCTCCAAGCGGGTAACTATGGCTACACCTTC
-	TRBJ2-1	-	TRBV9	CASSLQPFSYNEQFF	TGTGCCAGCAGCTTACAACCATTCTCCTACAATGAGCAGTTCTTC
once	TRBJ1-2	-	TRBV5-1	CASSLGGLYGYTF	TGCGCCAGCAGCTTGGGGGGGCTCTATGGCTACACCTTC
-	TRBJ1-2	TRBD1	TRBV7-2	CASSRGDSLRGYTF	TGTGCCAGCAGTCGAGGGGACAGCCTGAGGGGCTACACCTTC
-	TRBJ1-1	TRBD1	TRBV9	CASSVLQGGEAFF	TGTGCCAGCAGCGTCCTCCAGGGGGGTGAAGCTTTCTTT
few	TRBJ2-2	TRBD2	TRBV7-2	CASSLALGLAGAGGELFF	TGTGCCAGCAGCTTAGCCCTCGGACTAGCGGGAGCGGGCGGGGAGCTGTTTTTT
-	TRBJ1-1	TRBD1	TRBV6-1	CASSEIPGGMLEAFF	TGTGCCAGCAGTGAAATCCCAGGGGGCATGTTGGAAGCTTTCTTT
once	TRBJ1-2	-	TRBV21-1	CASSPKHPTGGKNYGYTF	TGTGCCAGCAGCCCCAAGCATCCGACAGGGGGGAAAAACTATGGCTACACCTTC
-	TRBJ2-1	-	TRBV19	CASSIVGTHNEQFF	TGTGCCAGTAGTATAGTGGGGACTCACAATGAGCAGTTCTTC
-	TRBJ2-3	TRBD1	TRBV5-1	CASSLVTGTGGSNTQYF	TGCGCCAGCAGCTTGGTAACCGGGACAGGGGGCTCAAATACGCAGTATTTT
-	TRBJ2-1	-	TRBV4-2	CASSPGGGSEQFF	TGTGCCAGCAGCCCTGGTGGCGGGTCAGAGCAGTTCTTC
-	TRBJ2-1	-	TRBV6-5	CASRPWGEGYNEQFF	TGTGCCAGCAGACCTTGGGGGGAAGGCTACAATGAGCAGTTCTTC
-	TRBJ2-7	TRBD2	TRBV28	CATKTSGRASYEQYF	TGTGCCACGAAAACTAGCGGGAGGGCCTCCTACGAGCAGTACTTC
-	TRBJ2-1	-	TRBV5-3	CARSLGCSERDSYNEQFF	TGTGCCAGAAGCTTGGGTTGCAGCGAACGGGACTCCTACAATGAGCAGTTCTTC
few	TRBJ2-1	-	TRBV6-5	CASTLRVAVDEQFF	TGTGCCAGCACCCTAAGAGTAGCAGTCGATGAGCAGTTCTTC
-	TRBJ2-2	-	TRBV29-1	CSAAVGRGSHTGELFF	TGCAGCGCTGCGGTAGGGAGGGGGAGTCACACCGGGGAGCTGTTTTTT
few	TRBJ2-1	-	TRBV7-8	CASSLTGSAFF	TGTGCCAGCAGCCTCACAGGGAGTGCGTTCTTC
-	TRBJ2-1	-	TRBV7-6	CASSLAGQGYNEQFF	TGTGCCAGCAGCTTAGCGGGCCAGGGATACAATGAGCAGTTCTTC
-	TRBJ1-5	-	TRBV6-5	CASSDSSNQPQHF	TGTGCCAGCAGCGACAGTAGCAATCAGCCCCAGCATTTT
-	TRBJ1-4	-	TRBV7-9	CASSRSGSGEKLFF	TGTGCCAGCAGCCGATCGGGGTCGGGCGAAAAACTGTTTTTT
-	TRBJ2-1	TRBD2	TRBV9	CASSVTLAGGQFF	TGTGCCAGCAGCGTCACGTTAGCGGGGGGGCAGTTCTTC
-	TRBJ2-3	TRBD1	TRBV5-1	CASSYRQGRTDTQYF	TGCGCCAGCAGCTACCGACAGGGGCGCACAGATACGCAGTATTTT
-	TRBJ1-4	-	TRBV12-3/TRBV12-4	CAATDGDNEKLFF	TGTGCCGCGACGGACGGGGATAATGAAAAACTGTTTTTT
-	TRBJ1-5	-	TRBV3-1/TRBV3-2	CASSQENSAYNQPQHF	TGTGCCAGCAGCCAAGAGAACAGTGCCTACAATCAGCCCCAGCATTTT
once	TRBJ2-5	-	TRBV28	CASSLFTGGVKTQYF	TGTGCCAGCAGTTTATTTACCGGGGGAGTGAAGACCCAGTACTTC
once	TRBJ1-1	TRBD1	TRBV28	CASSSSSRTGNTEAFF	TGTGCCAGCAGTTCCTCTTCCAGGACAGGGAACACTGAAGCTTTCTTT
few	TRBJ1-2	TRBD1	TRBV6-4	CASTPDRGSGGYTF	TGTGCCAGCACCCCGGACAGGGGATCCGGTGGCTACACCTTC
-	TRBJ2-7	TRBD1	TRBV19	CASQTPTGSYEQYF	TGTGCCAGTCAAACCCCGACAGGGTCCTACGAGCAGTACTTC
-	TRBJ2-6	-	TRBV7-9	CASSYGHHSGANVLTF	TGTGCCAGCAGCTATGGACATCACTCTGGGGCCAACGTCCTGACTTTC
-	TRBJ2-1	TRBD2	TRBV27	CASRIDLAGDDYNEQFF	TGTGCCAGCAGGATCGACCTAGCGGGAGACGACTACAATGAGCAGTTCTTC
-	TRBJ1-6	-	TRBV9	CASSVYEGSPLHF	TGTGCCAGCAGCGTATATGAGGGCTCACCCCTCCACTTT
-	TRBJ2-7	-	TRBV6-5	CASSYSSTGAGEQYF	TGTGCCAGCAGTTACTCAAGTACAGGAGCTGGCGAGCAGTACTTC
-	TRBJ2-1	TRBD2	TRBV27	CASSRLASNNEQFF	TGTGCCAGCAGTCGACTAGCGTCTAACAATGAGCAGTTCTTC
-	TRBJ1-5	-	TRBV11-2	CASSWQSNQPQHF	TGTGCCAGCAGCTGGCAGAGCAATCAGCCCCAGCATTTT
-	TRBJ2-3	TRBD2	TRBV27	CASSLSGRASTDTQYF	TGTGCCAGCAGTCTGAGCGGGAGGGCCAGCACAGATACGCAGTATTTT
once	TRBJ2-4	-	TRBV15	CATSRVQNIQYF	TGTGCCACCAGCAGAGTTCAGAACATTCAGTACTTC
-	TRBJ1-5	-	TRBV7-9	CASRSSAGNQPQHF	TGTGCCAGCAGATCCTCGGCAGGGAATCAGCCCCAGCATTTT
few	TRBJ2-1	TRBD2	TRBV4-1	CASSHLGLAGVRTYNEQFF	TGCGCCAGCAGCCATTTGGGACTAGCGGGAGTGAGGACCTACAATGAGCAGTTCTTC
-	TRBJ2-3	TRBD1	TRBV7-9	CASSLRQGSTDTQYF	TGTGCCAGCAGCTTACGACAGGGGAGCACAGATACGCAGTATTTT
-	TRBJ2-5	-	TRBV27	CASIPCPGKETQYF	TGTGCCAGCATTCCCTGCCCGGGGAAAGAGACCCAGTACTTC
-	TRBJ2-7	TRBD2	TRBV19	CASSIDQRGTYEQYF	TGTGCCAGTAGTATAGATCAGCGGGGCACCTACGAGCAGTACTTC
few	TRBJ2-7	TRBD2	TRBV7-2	CASSLGLAGVRSYEQYF	TGTGCCAGCAGCTTGGGTCTAGCGGGAGTACGATCCTACGAGCAGTACTTC
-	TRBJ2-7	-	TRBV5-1	CASSLGLGPREQYF	TGCGCCAGCAGCTTGGGACTGGGGCCTCGGGAGCAGTACTTC
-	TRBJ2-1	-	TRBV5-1	CASRSQGADNEQFF	TGCGCCAGCAGGTCACAGGGTGCAGACAATGAGCAGTTCTTC
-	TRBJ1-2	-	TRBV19	CASSRPLDGYTF	TGTGCCAGTAGTCGTCCCCTAGATGGCTACACCTTC
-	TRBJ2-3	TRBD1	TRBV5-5	CASSYLPGTGLDTQYF	TGTGCCAGCAGCTACCTCCCTGGGACAGGGTTGGATACGCAGTATTTT
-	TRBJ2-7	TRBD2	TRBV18	CASSPPGLAGEGGSYEQYF	TGTGCCAGCTCACCGCCGGGACTAGCGGGAGAAGGGGGCTCCTACGAGCAGTACTTC
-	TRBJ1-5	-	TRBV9	CASSLQGLGNQPQHF	TGTGCCAGCAGCCTCCAGGGCTTGGGCAATCAGCCCCAGCATTTT
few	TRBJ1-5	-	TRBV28	CASTDWGGGGSNQPQHF	TGTGCCAGCACCGATTGGGGGGGAGGCGGAAGCAATCAGCCCCAGCATTTT
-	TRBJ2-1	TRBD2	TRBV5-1	CASSLAPASGSYNEQFF	TGCGCCAGCAGCTTGGCCCCTGCTAGCGGGAGCTACAATGAGCAGTTCTTC
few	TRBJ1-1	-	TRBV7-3	CASSVTGAGQAFF	TGTGCCAGCAGCGTGACAGGTGCTGGGCAAGCTTTCTTT
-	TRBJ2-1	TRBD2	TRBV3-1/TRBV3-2	CASSQDLRGTYNEQFF	TGTGCCAGCAGCCAAGATCTGCGGGGGACCTACAATGAGCAGTTCTTC
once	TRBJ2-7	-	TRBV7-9	CASSFQGRGYEQYF	TGTGCCAGCAGCTTTCAGGGGAGAGGCTACGAGCAGTACTTC